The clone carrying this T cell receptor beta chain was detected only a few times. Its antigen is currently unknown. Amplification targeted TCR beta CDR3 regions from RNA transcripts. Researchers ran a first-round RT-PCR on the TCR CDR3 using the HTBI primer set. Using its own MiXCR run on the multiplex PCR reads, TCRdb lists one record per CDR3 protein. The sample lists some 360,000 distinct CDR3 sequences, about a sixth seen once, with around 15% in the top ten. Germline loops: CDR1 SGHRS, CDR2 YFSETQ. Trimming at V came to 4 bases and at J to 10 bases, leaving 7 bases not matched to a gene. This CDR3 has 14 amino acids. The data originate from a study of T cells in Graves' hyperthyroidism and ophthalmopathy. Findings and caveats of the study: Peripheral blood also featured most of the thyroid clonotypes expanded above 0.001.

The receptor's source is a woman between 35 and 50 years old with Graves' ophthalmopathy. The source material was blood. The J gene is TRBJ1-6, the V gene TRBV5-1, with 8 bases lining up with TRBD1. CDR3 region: CASSTDRGRSPLHF. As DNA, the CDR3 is TGCGCCAGCAGCACCGACAGGGGTAGGTCACCCCTCCACTTT.